This T cell receptor beta chain was recorded in a study of breast tumors, draining lymph nodes, adjacent tissues. V shed 2 bases, J shed 4 bases, and the junction held 4 bases outside the gene matches. The CDR3 has 16 amino acids. Germline assignment: CDR1 LGHDT and CDR2 YNNKEL (reference sequence). Study-wide results and caveats: Data only fit, rather than demonstrated, lymph node origin of most tumor T cells.

Concerning this clonotype itself: The target antigen is unknown.

Breast cancer patients provided tissue from their axillary draining lymph nodes. MiXCR was run by TCRdb on the multiplex PCR reads, yielding one entry per CDR3 protein. The sample records about 270,000 distinct CDR3 sequences, 30% to 35% being singletons. The specimen was axillary lymph node tissue. This sequence joins TRBV3-1 and TRBJ2-2, with 10 bases aligning to TRBD1. The receptor was derived from a female donor with breast cancer. Some clones in this sample may be carry-over from other donors' samples. CDR3 in DNA: TGTGCCAGCAGCCAATACGGGACAGGGGCCACCGGGGAGCTGTTTTTT. Translating it yields CASSQYGTGATGELFF.